The clone carrying this TCR beta chain was detected many times. Patients aged 18 to 65 with hyperthyroidism were newly diagnosed, with duration under 2 months. This entry comes from a study of T cells in Graves' hyperthyroidism and ophthalmopathy. At the level of the study: Peripheral blood was collected at initial diagnosis, before any treatment.

The V end lost 6 bases, the J end lost 16 bases, and 22 bases lay between the germline ends. Germline V CDR1 and CDR2: MNHNS, SASEGT. CDR3 size: 14 residues. It was RNA transcripts that yielded the amplified TCR beta CDR3 regions. Using the HTBI primer set, a first-round RT-PCR was run on the TCR CDR3. TCRdb used MiXCR to reprocess the multiplex PCR reads, holding one entry per CDR3 protein. The sample contains more than 300,000 distinct CDR3 sequences, about a sixth of which appear only once. The clonotype comes from a woman in her thirties with Graves' hyperthyroidism that later progressed to Graves' ophthalmopathy. The V gene is TRBV6-1, the J gene TRBJ1-6; D is possibly TRBD1 (5 bases). The material sequenced was blood. CDR3 DNA: TGTGCCAGCAGCGACACGGTCCCACGGGGGTTGCTCCACTTT. Its translation is CASSDTVPRGLLHF.